This note documents a single TCR beta chain sequence. This record comes from a study of cytomegalovirus exposure and HLA in healthy donors. PCR amplification relied on 60 Vbeta primers (plus 13 Jbeta primers). The repertoire was sequenced with immunoSEQ multiplex PCR; TCRdb's copy has only in-frame clones and lacks some. The repertoire table contains 120,000 or so clones. This CDR3 is built from 13 residues. V was pared by 5 bases and J by 1 base, with 8 bases between. CDR1 LNHDA and CDR2 SQIVND come from the germline V gene (reference sequence). The clonotype originates from a young man in good health and CMV-seronegative. Sequencing input: PBMCs. The chain employs TRBV19 and TRBJ1-2; D ambiguous. CDR3 nucleotide sequence: TGTGCCAGTAGTGCGGGGATTAACTATGGCTACACCTTC. It codes for CASSAGINYGYTF.